Each of the 26 T cell receptor beta chains below was sequenced from the same sample in a study of shared clonotypes between healthy human individuals. TCRdb's copy holds only in-frame clones and misses some; the assay was immunoSEQ multiplex PCR. The sample lists 2 million to 3 million clones, roughly 93% seen once, with about 0.39% in the top ten. What was sequenced was naive CD4+ T cells from PBMCs. Subset noted: CD45RA+ positively selected. The receptors were gathered from a man in his late teens or twenties in good health. Some clones in this sample may be carry-over from other donors' samples.

The chain carries TRBV5-1 and TRBJ2-7; TRBD1 matches 9 bases. The CDR3 contains 14 residues. Trimming at V came to 4 bases and at J to 3 bases, leaving 5 bases not matched to a gene. CDR1 and CDR2 (germline): SGHRS, YFSETQ. The CDR3 region is CASSGTGFNYEQYF. CDR3 coding DNA: TGCGCCAGCAGCGGGACAGGGTTCAACTACGAGCAGTACTTC.

The CDR3 DNA is TGTGCCAGCAGCTCTTCGCCGGGACTAGCGGGGAGGATGAACACCGGGGAGCTGTTTTTT. This encodes CASSSSPGLAGRMNTGELFF. This chain connects TRBV7-3 to TRBJ2-2, with 13 nucleotides matching TRBD2. The germline V gene encodes CDR1 SGHTA and CDR2 FQGTGA. V gave up 4 bases and J gave up 1 base; unmatched junction bases: 12. The CDR3 totals 20 residues.

Notes on this clone: The CDR3 carries no conserved terminal phenylalanine or tryptophan, so it likely arises from a read error. The chain has TRBV5-1 and TRBJ1-1, with D tentatively TRBD1 (6 bases). V lost 0 bases, J lost 5 bases, and 11 bases lay in between. Looked up from germline, CDR1 is SGHRS and CDR2 is YFSETQ. The CDR3 runs 14 residues. CDR3 sequence (DNA): TGCGCCAGCAGCTTGGACAGGGTGTGGACTGAAGCTTTCTCT. It encodes CASSLDRVWTEAFS.

V and J are TRBV18 and TRBJ1-2, with D perhaps matching TRBD1 (6 bases). From germline, CDR1 is KGHSH and CDR2 LQKENI. The CDR3 covers 14 residues. V lost 2 bases and J 11 bases, leaving 18 bases between the germline ends. The CDR3 here is CASSPSGDRVGYTF. The CDR3 bases are TGTGCCAGCTCACCATCAGGGGATCGGGTCGGTTACACCTTC.

The chain has TRBV9 and TRBJ2-3; 11 positions agree with TRBD2. This CDR3 comprises 17 residues. The J segment lost 7 bases and the V segment lost 3 bases, leaving 13 bases of the junction unmatched. Looked up from germline, CDR1 is SGDLS and CDR2 is YYNGEE. This chain's CDR3 is CASSGPGLADRRNTQYF. CDR3 coding DNA: TGTGCCAGCAGCGGACCGGGACTAGCGGATCGGCGGAATACGCAGTATTTT.

The chain carries TRBV28 and TRBJ1-1; D may be TRBD1 (6 bases). Looked up from germline, CDR1 is MDHEN and CDR2 is SYDVKM. This CDR3 is built from 16 residues. V gave up 6 bases and J gave up 0 bases, with 17 bases separating them. The CDR3 sequence is CASSSRGFLMNTEAFF. CDR3 DNA sequence: TGTGCCAGCAGCTCCAGGGGCTTTCTCATGAACACTGAAGCTTTCTTT.

V gene TRBV6-1 combines with J gene TRBJ2-5; tentatively, D is TRBD2 (6 bases). CDR1 MNHNS and CDR2 SASEGT come from the germline V gene. CDR3 length equals 13 residues. V was pared by 7 bases and J by 5 bases, with 14 bases between. In DNA form, the CDR3 reads TGTGCCAGCAAGACTAGTATAATTGAGACCCAGTACTTC. It encodes CASKTSIIETQYF.

V usage is TRBV5-8 and J usage is TRBJ1-5; 10 nucleotides agree with TRBD1. Trimming cost V 4 bases and J 6 bases; bases outside gene matches: 4. In germline, CDR1 is SGHTS, CDR2 YDEGEE. The CDR3 contains 14 residues. The DNA for the CDR3 is TGTGCCAGCAGCCCCGGGACAGGGGTTCAGCCCCAGCATTTT. Translating it yields CASSPGTGVQPQHF. The full variable domain, completed using reference TRBV5-8 and TRBJ1-5, is EAGVTQSPTHLIKTRGQQATLRCSPISGHTSVYWYQQALGLGLQFLLWYDEGEERNRGNFPPRFSGRQFPNYSSELNVNALELEDSALYLCASSPGTGVQPQHFGDGTRLSIL.

The J gene is TRBJ2-7, the V gene TRBV5-4; 7 nucleotides agree with TRBD1. Germline lookup yields CDR1 SGHNT and CDR2 YYREEE (reference sequence). V lost 4 bases, J lost 8 bases, and 9 bases stayed unmatched. The CDR3 extends over 13 amino acids. The DNA of the CDR3 is TGTGCCAGCAGCAACACCACAGGGGTGCAGCAGTACTTC. Translated, it gives CASSNTTGVQQYF.

The J gene is TRBJ1-1, the V gene TRBV15; no firm D call. V was clipped by 8 bases and J by 0 bases, with 10 bases between them. CDR1 is LNHNV and CDR2 is YYDKDF in the germline V gene (reference sequence). The CDR3 runs to 13 residues. The CDR3 spells CATSLVVNTEAFF. DNA of the CDR3: TGTGCCACCTCCCTGGTGGTGAACACTGAAGCTTTCTTT.

The chain carries TRBV7-3 and TRBJ2-1; 7 nucleotides line up with TRBD2. Germline CDR1 is SGHTA and CDR2 is FQGTGA. This CDR3 has 15 residues. V shed 2 bases, J shed 3 bases, and the junction held 4 bases outside the gene matches. The CDR3 DNA is TGTGCCAGCAGCTTAGGAGCGGGGCACTACAATGAGCAGTTCTTC. Translated, it gives CASSLGAGHYNEQFF.

This clone was seen only once. The J gene is TRBJ2-3, the V gene TRBV28, with 10 bases aligning to TRBD2. This CDR3 contains 16 residues. V shed 8 bases and J 1 base; nucleotides not matched to a gene: 9. Looked up from germline, CDR1 is MDHEN and CDR2 is SYDVKM. CDR3 protein: CASLGASGSGTDTQYF. The CDR3 DNA sequence: TGTGCCAGCCTGGGGGCTAGCGGGAGTGGCACAGATACGCAGTATTTT. Drawing the rest from reference TRBV28 and TRBJ2-3, the complete variable domain is DVKVTQSSRYLVKRTGEKVFLECVQDMDHENMFWYRQDPGLGLRLIYFSYDVKMKEKGDIPEGYSVSREKKERFSLILESASTNQTSMYLCASLGASGSGTDTQYFGPGTRLTVL.

This clone was counted only a few times. The CDR3 region has the DNA TGCAGCGACCTAGGCAGGGGTGAAGCTTTCTTT. As protein: CSDLGRGEAFF. This chain links TRBV29-1 with TRBJ1-1; the D gene is possibly TRBD1 (6 bases). The germline CDR1 and CDR2 sequences are SQVTM and ANQGSEA. Trimming took off 7 bases at V and 7 bases at J, with 13 bases between the two ends. CDR3 length: 11 residues.

The J gene is TRBJ2-3, the V gene TRBV9; D gene uncertain. The CDR3 has 13 residues. Between the trimmed V and J ends, which lost 2 bases and 6 bases, there was a span of 10 bases. Germline CDR1 reads SGDLS; CDR2 reads YYNGEE. The CDR3 DNA reads as TGTGCCAGCAGCGTCAGACATCTTGATACGCAGTATTTT. Residues: CASSVRHLDTQYF.

The chain combines TRBV7-3 with TRBJ1-3, with D perhaps matching TRBD1 (6 bases). This CDR3 is built from 15 residues. With 5 bases removed from V and 2 bases from J, the gap between germline ends came to 13 bases. The germline CDR1 and CDR2 sequences are SGHTA and FQGTGA. CDR3 sequence (DNA): TGTGCCAGCAGCCTCACAGGGTCGGCTGGAAACACCATATATTTT. Amino acids: CASSLTGSAGNTIYF.

This sequence joins TRBV28 and TRBJ2-3, with 10 positions matching TRBD2. Trimming removed 6 bases from V and 7 bases from J; junction bases left unmatched: 13. This CDR3 comprises 16 residues. From germline, CDR1 is MDHEN and CDR2 SYDVKM. This CDR3 is CASSNQGLAAYYTQYF. The DNA of the CDR3 is TGTGCCAGCAGCAACCAAGGACTAGCGGCCTATTATACGCAGTATTTT.

V gene TRBV28 combines with J gene TRBJ2-7; TRBD2 aligns across 8 bases. V was clipped by 4 bases and J by 3 bases; unmatched bases: 14. This CDR3 region has 17 residues. Germline CDR1 is MDHEN and CDR2 is SYDVKM. Here the CDR3 reads CASSSTLGTSIGYEQYF. The CDR3 DNA reads TGTGCCAGCAGTTCAACCCTCGGGACTAGTATAGGCTACGAGCAGTACTTC.

The V call is TRBV5-4, the J call TRBJ2-7; D not certain. Trimming removed 0 bases at V and 2 bases at J, with 12 bases between. The CDR3 contains 15 residues. The V gene's germline CDR1 is SGHNT and CDR2 YYREEE (reference sequence). CDR3 nucleotide sequence: TGTGCCAGCAGCTTGGGGAGTTACGGAACCTACGAGCAGTACTTC. The encoded protein is CASSLGSYGTYEQYF.

The chain couples TRBV11-2 to TRBJ2-2, with D unresolved. CDR1 SGHAT and CDR2 FQNNGV come from the germline V gene. The CDR3 loop spans 12 amino acids. Trimming left V 0 bases short and J 7 bases short, with 3 bases between. The CDR3 DNA sequence: TGTGCCAGCAGCTTAGATTTCGGGGAGCTGTTTTTT. It yields the protein CASSLDFGELFF.

This chain uses TRBV5-1 with TRBJ2-5, with a possible D match to TRBD1 (5 bases). The CDR3 spans 16 residues. The germline V gene has CDR1 SGHRS and CDR2 YFSETQ. V gave up 7 bases and J gave up 2 bases, with 21 bases separating them. CDR3 sequence reads: CASARQPRTRQETQYF. The CDR3 DNA is TGCGCCAGCGCCCGCCAACCGCGGACACGACAAGAGACCCAGTACTTC. Filled out from reference TRBV5-1 and TRBJ2-5, the complete variable domain reads KAGVTQTPRYLIKTRGQQVTLSCSPISGHRSVSWYQQTPGQGLQFLFEYFSETQRNKGNFPGRFSGRQFSNSRSEMNVSTLELGDSALYLCASARQPRTRQETQYFGPGTRLLVL.

The chain uses TRBV7-3 and TRBJ2-1; possible D gene TRBD1, 5 bases. V lost 2 bases and J lost 10, with 12 bases in between. This CDR3 is 13 amino acids long. Germline-derived CDR1 and CDR2 are SGHTA and FQGTGA. CDR3 region: CASSLWQGLEQFF. CDR3 DNA: TGTGCCAGCAGCTTATGGCAGGGTTTAGAGCAGTTCTTC.

A word on this clone: The sample carries other DNA sequences with the same CDR3. The chain couples TRBV20-1 to TRBJ2-3; no reliable D call. Germline loops: CDR1 DFQATT, CDR2 SNEGSKA (reference sequence). Trimming removed 1 base from V and 6 bases from J, with 5 bases in between. This CDR3 comprises 11 residues. CDR3 sequence (DNA): TGCAGTGCTAGAGCCGGTGATACGCAGTATTTT. Translated: CSARAGDTQYF.

CDR3: CASSFLWTSGRALSRNEQFF. In DNA form, the CDR3 reads TGTGCCAGCAGTTTCCTTTGGACTAGCGGGAGGGCATTATCTAGGAATGAGCAGTTCTTC. The chain couples TRBV28 to TRBJ2-1, with 15 bases lining up with TRBD2. Germline CDR1 and CDR2: MDHEN and SYDVKM. After removal of 3 bases from V and 7 bases from J, the junction contained 16 bases not matched to a gene. The CDR3 loop spans 20 amino acids.

The chain uses TRBV11-2 and TRBJ2-5, with TRBD1 matching over 7 bases. Gene TRBJ2-7 matches the end of the DNA better, so the J call may be wrong. This CDR3 spans 16 amino acids. Per the germline V gene, CDR1 is SGHAT and CDR2 is FQNNGV. CDR3 sequence reads: CASNPPGRQGPYEQYF. The CDR3 DNA follows: TGTGCCAGCAACCCTCCTGGAAGACAGGGACCATACGAGCAGTACTTC.

This clone was seen only once. The chain recombines TRBV28 with TRBJ2-7; 10 bases match TRBD1. V lost 6 bases and J lost 4; bases outside the gene matches: 18. This CDR3 is 18 amino acids long. Germline V gene data show CDR1 as MDHEN and CDR2 as SYDVKM. CDR3 bases: TGTGCCAGCAGCCAGCCGACTAAGTGGGGACAGGGGAGGTACGAGCAGTACTTC. Its translation: CASSQPTKWGQGRYEQYF.

This chain joins TRBV5-1 and TRBJ2-1; 14 positions agree with TRBD2. V lost 0 bases and J lost 5; bases outside the gene matches: 7. The CDR3 has 18 residues. CDR1 SGHRS and CDR2 YFSETQ come from the germline V gene. CDR3 loop: CASSLVTSGRAFDNEQFF. For the CDR3, the DNA is TGCGCCAGCAGCTTGGTGACTAGCGGGAGGGCCTTTGACAATGAGCAGTTCTTC.